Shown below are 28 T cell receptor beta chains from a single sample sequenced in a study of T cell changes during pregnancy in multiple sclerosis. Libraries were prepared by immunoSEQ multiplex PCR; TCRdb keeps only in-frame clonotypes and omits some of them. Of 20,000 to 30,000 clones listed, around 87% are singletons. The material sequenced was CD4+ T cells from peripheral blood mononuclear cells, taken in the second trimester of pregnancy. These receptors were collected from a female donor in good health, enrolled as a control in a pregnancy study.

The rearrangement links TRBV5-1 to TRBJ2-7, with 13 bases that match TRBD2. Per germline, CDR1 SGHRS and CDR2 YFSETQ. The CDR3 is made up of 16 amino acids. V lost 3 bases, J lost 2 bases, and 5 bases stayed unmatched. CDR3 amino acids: CASSWTSGSSTYEQYF. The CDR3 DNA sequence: TGCGCCAGCAGCTGGACTAGCGGGAGCTCTACCTACGAGCAGTACTTC.

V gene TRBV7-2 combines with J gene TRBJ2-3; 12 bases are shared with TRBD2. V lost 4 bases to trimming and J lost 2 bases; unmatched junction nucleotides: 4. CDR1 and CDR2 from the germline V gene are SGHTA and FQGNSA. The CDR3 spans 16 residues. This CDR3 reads CASSSGLAGNTDTQYF. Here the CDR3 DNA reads TGTGCCAGCAGCTCCGGACTAGCGGGGAACACAGATACGCAGTATTTT.

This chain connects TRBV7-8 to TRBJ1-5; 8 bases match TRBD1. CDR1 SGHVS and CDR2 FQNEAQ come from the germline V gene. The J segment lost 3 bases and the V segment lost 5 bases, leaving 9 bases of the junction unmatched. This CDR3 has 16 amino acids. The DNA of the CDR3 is TGTGCCAGCAGCCCAACGCTCAGGGGGCTCAATCAGCCCCAGCATTTT. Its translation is CASSPTLRGLNQPQHF. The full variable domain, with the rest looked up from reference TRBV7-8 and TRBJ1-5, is GAGVSQSPRYKVAKRGQDVALRCDPISGHVSLFWYQQALGQGPEFLTYFQNEAQLDKSGLPSDRFFAERPEGSVSTLKIQRTQQEDSAVYLCASSPTLRGLNQPQHFGDGTRLSIL.

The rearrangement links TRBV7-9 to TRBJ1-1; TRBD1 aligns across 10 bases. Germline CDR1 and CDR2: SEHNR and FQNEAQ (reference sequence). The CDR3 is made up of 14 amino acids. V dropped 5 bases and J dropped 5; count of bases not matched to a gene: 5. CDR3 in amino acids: CASSRTGGRTEAFF. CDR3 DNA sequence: TGTGCCAGCAGCAGGACAGGGGGAAGGACTGAAGCTTTCTTT.

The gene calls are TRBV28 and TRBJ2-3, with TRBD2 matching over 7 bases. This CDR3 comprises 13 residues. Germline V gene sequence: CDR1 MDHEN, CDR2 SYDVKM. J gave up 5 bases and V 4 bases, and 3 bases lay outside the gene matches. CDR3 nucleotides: TGTGCCAGCAGTTATGGGGGGGAAGATACGCAGTATTTT. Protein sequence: CASSYGGEDTQYF.

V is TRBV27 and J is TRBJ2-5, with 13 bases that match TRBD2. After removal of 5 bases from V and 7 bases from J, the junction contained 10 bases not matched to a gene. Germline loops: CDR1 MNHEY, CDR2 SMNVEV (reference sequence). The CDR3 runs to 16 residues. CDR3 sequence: CASSLPGLAGVRTQYF. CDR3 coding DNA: TGTGCCAGCAGTCTGCCAGGACTAGCGGGAGTGAGGACCCAGTACTTC.

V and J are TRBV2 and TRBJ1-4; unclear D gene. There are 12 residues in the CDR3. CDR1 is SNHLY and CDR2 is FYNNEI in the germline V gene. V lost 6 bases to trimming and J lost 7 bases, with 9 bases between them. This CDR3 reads CASRVGSEKLFF. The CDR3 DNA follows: TGTGCCAGCAGGGTGGGGAGTGAAAAACTGTTTTTT.

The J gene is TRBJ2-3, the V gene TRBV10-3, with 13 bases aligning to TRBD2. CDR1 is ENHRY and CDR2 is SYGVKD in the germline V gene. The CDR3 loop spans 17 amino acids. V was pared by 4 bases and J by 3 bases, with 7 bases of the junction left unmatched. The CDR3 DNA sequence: TGTGCCATCAGTGGGCGGCGACTAGCGGGGGGAACAGATACGCAGTATTTT. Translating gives CAISGRRLAGGTDTQYF.

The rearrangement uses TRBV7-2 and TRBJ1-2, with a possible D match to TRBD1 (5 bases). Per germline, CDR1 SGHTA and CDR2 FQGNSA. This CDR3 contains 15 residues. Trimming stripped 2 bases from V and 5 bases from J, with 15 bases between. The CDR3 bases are TGTGCCAGCAGCTTAACCCTAGACAGCGGGTATGGCTACACCTTC. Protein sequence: CASSLTLDSGYGYTF.

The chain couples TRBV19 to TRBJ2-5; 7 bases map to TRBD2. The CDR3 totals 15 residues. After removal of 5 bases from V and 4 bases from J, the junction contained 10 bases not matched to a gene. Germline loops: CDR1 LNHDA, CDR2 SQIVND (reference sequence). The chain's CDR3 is CASSARGTTLETQYF. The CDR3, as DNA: TGTGCCAGTAGTGCGCGCGGGACTACATTAGAGACCCAGTACTTC.

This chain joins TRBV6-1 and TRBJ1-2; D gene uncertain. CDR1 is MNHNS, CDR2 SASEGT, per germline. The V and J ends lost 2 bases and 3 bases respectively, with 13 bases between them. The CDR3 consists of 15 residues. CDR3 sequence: CASSERRGNYYGYTF. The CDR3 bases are TGTGCCAGCAGTGAACGACGAGGTAATTACTATGGCTACACCTTC.

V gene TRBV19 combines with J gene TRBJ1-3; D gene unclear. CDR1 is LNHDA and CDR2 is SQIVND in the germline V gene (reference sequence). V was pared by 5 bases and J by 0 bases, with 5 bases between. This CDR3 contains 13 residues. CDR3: CASSDNSGNTIYF. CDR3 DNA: TGTGCCAGTAGTGACAACTCTGGAAACACCATATATTTT.

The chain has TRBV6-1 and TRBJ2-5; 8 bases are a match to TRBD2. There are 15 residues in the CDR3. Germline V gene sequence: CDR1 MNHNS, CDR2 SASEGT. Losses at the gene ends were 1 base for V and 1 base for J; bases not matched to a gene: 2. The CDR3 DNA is TGTGCCAGCAGTGAAGGCGGGGGGAGCCAAGAGACCCAGTACTTC. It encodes CASSEGGGSQETQYF.

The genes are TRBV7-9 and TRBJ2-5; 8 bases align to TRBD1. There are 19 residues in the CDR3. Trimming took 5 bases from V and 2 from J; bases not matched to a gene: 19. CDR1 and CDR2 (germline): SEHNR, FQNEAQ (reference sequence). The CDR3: CASSQWGEDRALFQETQYF. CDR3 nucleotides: TGTGCCAGCAGCCAGTGGGGGGAGGACAGGGCCCTTTTTCAAGAGACCCAGTACTTC.

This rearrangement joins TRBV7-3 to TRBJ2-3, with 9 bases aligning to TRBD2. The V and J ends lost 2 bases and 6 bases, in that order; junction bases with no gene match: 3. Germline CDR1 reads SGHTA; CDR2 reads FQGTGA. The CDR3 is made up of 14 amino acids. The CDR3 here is CASSLLRGGDTQYF. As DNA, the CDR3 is TGTGCCAGCAGCTTATTGCGGGGGGGGGATACGCAGTATTTT.

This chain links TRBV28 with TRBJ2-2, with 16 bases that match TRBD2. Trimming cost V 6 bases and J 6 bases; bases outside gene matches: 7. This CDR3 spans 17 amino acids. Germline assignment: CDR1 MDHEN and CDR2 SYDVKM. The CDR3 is CASSEWGLAGGPGELFF. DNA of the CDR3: TGTGCCAGCAGCGAATGGGGACTAGCGGGGGGGCCCGGGGAGCTGTTTTTT.

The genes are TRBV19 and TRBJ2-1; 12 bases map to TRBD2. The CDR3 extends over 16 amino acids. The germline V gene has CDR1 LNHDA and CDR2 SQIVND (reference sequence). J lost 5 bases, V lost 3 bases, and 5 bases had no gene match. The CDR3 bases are TGTGCCAGTAGTATCTGGCTAGCGGGAGGGAACAATGAGCAGTTCTTC. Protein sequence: CASSIWLAGGNNEQFF.

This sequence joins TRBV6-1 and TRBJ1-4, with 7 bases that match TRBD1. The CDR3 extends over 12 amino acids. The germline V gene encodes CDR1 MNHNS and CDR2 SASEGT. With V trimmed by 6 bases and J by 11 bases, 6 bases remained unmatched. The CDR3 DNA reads TGTGCCAGCAGCGTTACAGGGGAGAAACTGTTTTTT. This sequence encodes CASSVTGEKLFF.

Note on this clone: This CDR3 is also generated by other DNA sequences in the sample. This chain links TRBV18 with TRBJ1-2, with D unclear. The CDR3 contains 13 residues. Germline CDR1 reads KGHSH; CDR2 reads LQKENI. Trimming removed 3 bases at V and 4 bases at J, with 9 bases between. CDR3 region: CASSPDSSYGYTF. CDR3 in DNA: TGTGCCAGCTCACCTGACTCCTCCTATGGCTACACCTTC.

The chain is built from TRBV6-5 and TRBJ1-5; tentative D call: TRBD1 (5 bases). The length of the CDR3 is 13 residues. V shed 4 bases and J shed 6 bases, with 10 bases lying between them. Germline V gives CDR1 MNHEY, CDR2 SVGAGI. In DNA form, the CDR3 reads TGTGCCAGCAGTTCGCTCGGGGGTCAGCCCCAGCATTTT. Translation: CASSSLGGQPQHF.

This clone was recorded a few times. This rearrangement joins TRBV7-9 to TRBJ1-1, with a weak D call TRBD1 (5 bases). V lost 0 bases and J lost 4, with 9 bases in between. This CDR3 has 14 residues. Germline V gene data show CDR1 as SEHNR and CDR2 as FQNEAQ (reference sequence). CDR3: CASSLAGEGTEAFF. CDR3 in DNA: TGTGCCAGCAGCTTAGCAGGGGAGGGCACTGAAGCTTTCTTT. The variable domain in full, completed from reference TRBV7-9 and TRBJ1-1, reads DTGVSQNPRHKITKRGQNVTFRCDPISEHNRLYWYRQTLGQGPEFLTYFQNEAQLEKSRLLSDRFSAERPKGSFSTLEIQRTEQGDSAMYLCASSLAGEGTEAFFGQGTRLTVV.

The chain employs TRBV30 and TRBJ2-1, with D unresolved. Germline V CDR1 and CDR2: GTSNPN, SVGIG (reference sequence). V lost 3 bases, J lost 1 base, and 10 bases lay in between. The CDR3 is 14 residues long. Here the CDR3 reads CAWRYFPSYNEQFF. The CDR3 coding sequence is TGTGCCTGGAGATATTTCCCTTCCTACAATGAGCAGTTCTTC.

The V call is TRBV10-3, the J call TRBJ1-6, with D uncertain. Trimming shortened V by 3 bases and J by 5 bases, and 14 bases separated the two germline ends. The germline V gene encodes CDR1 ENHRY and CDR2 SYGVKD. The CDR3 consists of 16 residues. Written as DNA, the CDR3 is TGTGCCATCAGTGACTACGAAAAGTCTGATAATTCACCCCTCCACTTT. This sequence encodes CAISDYEKSDNSPLHF.

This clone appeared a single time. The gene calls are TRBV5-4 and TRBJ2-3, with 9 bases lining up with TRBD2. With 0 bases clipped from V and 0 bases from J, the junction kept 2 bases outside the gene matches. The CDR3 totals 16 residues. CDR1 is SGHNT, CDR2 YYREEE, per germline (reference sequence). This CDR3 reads CASSLGLAGSTDTQYF. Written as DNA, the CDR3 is TGTGCCAGCAGCTTGGGGCTAGCGGGAAGCACAGATACGCAGTATTTT.

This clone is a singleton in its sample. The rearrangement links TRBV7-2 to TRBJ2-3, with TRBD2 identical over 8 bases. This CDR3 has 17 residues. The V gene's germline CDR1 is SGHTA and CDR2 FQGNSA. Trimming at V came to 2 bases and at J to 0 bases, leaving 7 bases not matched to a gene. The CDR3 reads CASSLFLGGASTDTQYF. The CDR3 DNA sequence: TGTGCCAGCAGCTTATTTCTCGGGGGGGCTAGCACAGATACGCAGTATTTT.

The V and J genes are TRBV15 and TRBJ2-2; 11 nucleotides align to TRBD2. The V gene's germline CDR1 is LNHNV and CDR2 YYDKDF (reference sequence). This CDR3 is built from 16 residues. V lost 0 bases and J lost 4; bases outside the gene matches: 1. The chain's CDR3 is CATSRELAGATGELFF. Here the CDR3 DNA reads TGTGCCACCAGCAGAGAACTAGCGGGGGCCACCGGGGAGCTGTTTTTT.

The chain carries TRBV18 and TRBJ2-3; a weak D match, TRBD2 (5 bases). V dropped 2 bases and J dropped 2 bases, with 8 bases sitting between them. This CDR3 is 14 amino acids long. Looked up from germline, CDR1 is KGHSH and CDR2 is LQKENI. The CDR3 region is CASSPVRATDTQYF. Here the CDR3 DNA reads TGTGCCAGCTCACCAGTGCGGGCCACAGATACGCAGTATTTT. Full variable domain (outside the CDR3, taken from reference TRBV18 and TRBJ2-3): NAGVMQNPRHLVRRRGQEARLRCSPMKGHSHVYWYRQLPEEGLKFMVYLQKENIIDESGMPKERFSAEFPKEGPSILRIQQVVRGDSAAYFCASSPVRATDTQYFGPGTRLTVL.

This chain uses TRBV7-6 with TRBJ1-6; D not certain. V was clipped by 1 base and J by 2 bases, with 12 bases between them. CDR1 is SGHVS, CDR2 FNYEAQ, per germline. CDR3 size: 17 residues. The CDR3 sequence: CASSLGSSSTYNSPLHF. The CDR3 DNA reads TGTGCCAGCAGCTTAGGATCAAGTAGCACCTATAATTCACCCCTCCACTTT. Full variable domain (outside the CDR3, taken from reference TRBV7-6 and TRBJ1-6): GAGVSQSPRYKVTKRGQDVALRCDPISGHVSLYWYRQALGQGPEFLTYFNYEAQQDKSGLPNDRFSAERPEGSISTLTIQRTEQRDSAMYRCASSLGSSSTYNSPLHFGNGTRLTVT.